One T cell receptor (beta chain) is described in this entry. The antigen is unknown. V was shortened by 2 bases and J by 5 bases, with 16 bases between the two germline ends. Germline assignment: CDR1 LGHNA and CDR2 YSLEER. This CDR3 comprises 15 residues. This sample is part of a study of tissue T cells after allogeneic stem cell transplantation. Study-level background: Pre-transplant PBMCs were recipient-derived, available from a handful of GVHD patients. Study-level findings and limits: This small cohort was clinically heterogeneous, and sampling depth was a limitation. Few T cell clones were shared across patients, but motif clusters showed tissue-specific shared signatures.

Clones were read by immunoSEQ multiplex PCR, and TCRdb kept only the in-frame ones, dropping some. The sample lists 25,000 to 35,000 clones, 85% occurring once. The receptor was derived from a woman aged 18 to 55 who later had graft-versus-host disease after an allogeneic stem cell transplant. The genes are TRBV4-3 and TRBJ2-7; D is ambiguous. The material was blood, obtained before transplantation. The CDR3 is CASSQRRSTLDEQYF. The DNA for the CDR3 is TGCGCCAGCAGCCAACGACGAAGCACCTTGGACGAGCAGTACTTC.